This TCR beta chain is from a study of vaccination effects on CD4 cells after COVID-19. Looking at the study overall: Some 2 million PBMC per well received 10 IU/ml IL-2 and 8 to 10 ug/ml peptides in culture. The study's findings and limits: Few convalescent patients were included, and no early post-infection timepoints were sampled.

Points on this clone: The antigen is unknown.

CDR3 length equals 13 residues. With 7 bases clipped from V and 9 bases from J, the junction kept 10 bases outside the gene matches. The germline V gene encodes CDR1 SGHNT and CDR2 YYREEE (reference sequence). Having been cultured for roughly 11 days, the cells underwent CD4+ T cell isolation. Cultures had half their medium replaced with IL-2 medium on days 3 and 7. Repertoires were generated with immunoSEQ multiplex PCR, while TCRdb's copy carries only in-frame clones and drops some. The table includes 50,000 to 75,000 clones, over 60% detected once. The chain carries TRBV5-4 and TRBJ2-1; 7 nucleotides align to TRBD1. This clonotype originated in a human donor who received a COVID-19 vaccine. The source was CD4+ T cells from PBMCs cultured without peptide, collected before COVID-19 vaccination. The CDR3 DNA follows: TGTGCCAGCGGACTGACAGGGAGCAGTGAGCAGTTCTTC. Translated: CASGLTGSSEQFF.